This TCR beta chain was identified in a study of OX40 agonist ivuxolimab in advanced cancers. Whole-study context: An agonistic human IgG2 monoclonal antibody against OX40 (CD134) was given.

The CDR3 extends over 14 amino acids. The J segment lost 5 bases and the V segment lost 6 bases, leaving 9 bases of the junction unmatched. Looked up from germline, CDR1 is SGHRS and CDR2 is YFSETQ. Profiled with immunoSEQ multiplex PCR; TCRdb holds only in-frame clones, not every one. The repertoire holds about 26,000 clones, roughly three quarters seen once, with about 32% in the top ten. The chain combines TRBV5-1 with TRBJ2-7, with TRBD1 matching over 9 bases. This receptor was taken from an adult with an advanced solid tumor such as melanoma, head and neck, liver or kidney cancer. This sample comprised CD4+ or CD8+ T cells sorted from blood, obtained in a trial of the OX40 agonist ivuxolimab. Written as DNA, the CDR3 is TGCGCCAGCAACTTTGACAGGGGGGAGGACGAGCAGTACTTC. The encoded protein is CASNFDRGEDEQYF.